Below, 3 T cell receptor beta chains from the same sample are listed, as sequenced in a study of shared clonotypes between healthy human individuals. The repertoire was sequenced with immunoSEQ multiplex PCR; TCRdb's copy has only in-frame clones and lacks some. Among 1,500,000 or so clones, around 97% were seen once, and the ten largest hold roughly 1.1%. Material: naive CD4+ T cells sorted from blood. The sample's subset: CD45RA+ positively selected. The receptors derive from a man in his thirties or forties in good health.

This rearrangement joins TRBV7-2 to TRBJ2-2; perhaps TRBD2 as D (6 bases). Germline V gene sequence: CDR1 SGHTA, CDR2 FQGNSA. The CDR3 is 17 residues long. V was clipped by 1 base and J by 8 bases, with 20 bases between them. The CDR3 DNA reads TGTGCCAGCAGCTTAGATCCTGGGGACTCCAAGTGGGGGGAGCTGTTTTTT. Protein: CASSLDPGDSKWGELFF.

This chain joins TRBV9 and TRBJ1-2; TRBD1 might be the D (5 bases). The germline V and J ends were trimmed by 4 bases and 3 bases, with 22 bases remaining between them. The length of the CDR3 is 17 residues. CDR1 is SGDLS and CDR2 is YYNGEE in the germline V gene. CDR3 DNA sequence: TGTGCCAGCAGCCCCGATCTGGGGGGGGGTTTCGACTATGGCTACACCTTC. Its protein product is CASSPDLGGGFDYGYTF.

The V call is TRBV27, the J call TRBJ1-5; a possible D gene is TRBD1 (5 bases). Germline CDR1 is MNHEY and CDR2 is SMNVEV (reference sequence). The CDR3 length is 12 residues. V lost 6 bases and J 9 bases, leaving 12 bases between the germline ends. The CDR3 sequence is CASRTAFSPQHF. The CDR3 DNA reads as TGTGCCAGCAGGACAGCCTTTTCGCCCCAGCATTTT.